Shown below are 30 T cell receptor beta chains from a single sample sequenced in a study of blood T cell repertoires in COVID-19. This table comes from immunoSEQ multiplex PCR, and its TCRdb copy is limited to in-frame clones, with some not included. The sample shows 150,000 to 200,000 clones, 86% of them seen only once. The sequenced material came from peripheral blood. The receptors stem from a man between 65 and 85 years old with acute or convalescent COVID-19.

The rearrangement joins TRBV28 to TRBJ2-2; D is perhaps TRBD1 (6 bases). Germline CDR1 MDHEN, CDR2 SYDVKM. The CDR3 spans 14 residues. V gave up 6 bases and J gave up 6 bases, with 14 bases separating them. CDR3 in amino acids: CASSRTGLAGELFF. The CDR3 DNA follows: TGTGCCAGCAGCCGTACAGGGTTGGCCGGGGAGCTGTTTTTT.

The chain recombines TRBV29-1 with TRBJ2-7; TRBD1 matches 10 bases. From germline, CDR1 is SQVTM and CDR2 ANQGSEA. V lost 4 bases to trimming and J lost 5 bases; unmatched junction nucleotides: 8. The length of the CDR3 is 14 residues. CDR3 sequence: CSVGGLTGGNEQYF. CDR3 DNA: TGCAGCGTTGGGGGTTTGACAGGGGGCAACGAGCAGTACTTC.

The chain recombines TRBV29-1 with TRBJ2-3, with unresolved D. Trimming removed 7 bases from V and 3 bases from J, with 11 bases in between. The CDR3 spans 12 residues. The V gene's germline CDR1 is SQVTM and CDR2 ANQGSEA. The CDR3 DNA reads TGCAGCGAGACCTCCGGGACAGATACGCAGTATTTT. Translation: CSETSGTDTQYF.

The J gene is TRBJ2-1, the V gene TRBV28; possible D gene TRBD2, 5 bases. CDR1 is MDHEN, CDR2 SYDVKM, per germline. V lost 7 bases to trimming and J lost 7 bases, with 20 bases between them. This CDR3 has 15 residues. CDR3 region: CASNLGGSLINEQFF. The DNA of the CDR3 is TGTGCCAGCAACCTCGGCGGGTCCCTTATAAATGAGCAGTTCTTC. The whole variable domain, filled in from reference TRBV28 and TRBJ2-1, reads DVKVTQSSRYLVKRTGEKVFLECVQDMDHENMFWYRQDPGLGLRLIYFSYDVKMKEKGDIPEGYSVSREKKERFSLILESASTNQTSMYLCASNLGGSLINEQFFGPGTRLTVL.

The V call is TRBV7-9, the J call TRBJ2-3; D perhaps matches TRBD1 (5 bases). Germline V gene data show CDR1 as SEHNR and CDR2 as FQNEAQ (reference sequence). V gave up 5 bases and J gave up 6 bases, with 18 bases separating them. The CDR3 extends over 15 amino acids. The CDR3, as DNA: TGTGCCAGCAGCCCCGAGGCCAGGGAATACGATACGCAGTATTTT. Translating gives CASSPEAREYDTQYF.

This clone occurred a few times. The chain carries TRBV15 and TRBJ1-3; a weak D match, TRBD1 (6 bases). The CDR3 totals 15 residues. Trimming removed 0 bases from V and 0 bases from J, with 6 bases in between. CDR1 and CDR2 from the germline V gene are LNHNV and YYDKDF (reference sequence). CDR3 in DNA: TGTGCCACCAGCAGAGAGGGACACTCTGGAAACACCATATATTTT. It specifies CATSREGHSGNTIYF.

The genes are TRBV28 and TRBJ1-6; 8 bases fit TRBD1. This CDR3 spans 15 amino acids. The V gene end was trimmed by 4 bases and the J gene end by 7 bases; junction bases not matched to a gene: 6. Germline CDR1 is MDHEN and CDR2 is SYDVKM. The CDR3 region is CASSSPDRENSPLHF. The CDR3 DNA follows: TGTGCCAGCAGTTCGCCGGACAGGGAGAATTCACCCCTCCACTTT.

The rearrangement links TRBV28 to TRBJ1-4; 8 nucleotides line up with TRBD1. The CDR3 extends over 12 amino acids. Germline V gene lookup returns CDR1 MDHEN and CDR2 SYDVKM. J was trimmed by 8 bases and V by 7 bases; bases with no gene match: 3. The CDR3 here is CASTQGGEKLFF. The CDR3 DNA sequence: TGTGCCAGCACACAGGGGGGGGAAAAACTGTTTTTT.

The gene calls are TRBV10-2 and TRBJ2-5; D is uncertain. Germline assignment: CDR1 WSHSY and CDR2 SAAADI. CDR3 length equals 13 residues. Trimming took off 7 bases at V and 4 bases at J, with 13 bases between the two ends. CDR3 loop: CASTPRGGETQYF. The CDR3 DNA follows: TGCGCCAGCACCCCAAGAGGTGGAGAGACCCAGTACTTC.

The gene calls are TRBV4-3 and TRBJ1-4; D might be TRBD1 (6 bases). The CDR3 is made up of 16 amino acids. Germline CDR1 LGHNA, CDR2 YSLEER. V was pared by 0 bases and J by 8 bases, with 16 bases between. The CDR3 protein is CASSQDQGNFREKLFF. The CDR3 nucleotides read TGCGCCAGCAGCCAAGATCAGGGGAACTTTCGGGAAAAACTGTTTTTT.

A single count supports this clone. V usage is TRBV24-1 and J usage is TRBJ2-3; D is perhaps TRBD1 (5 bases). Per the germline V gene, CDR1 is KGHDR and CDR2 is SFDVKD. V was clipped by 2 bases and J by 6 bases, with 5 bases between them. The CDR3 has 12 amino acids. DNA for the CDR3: TGTGCCACCAGTGATTACAGGGATACGCAGTATTTT. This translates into CATSDYRDTQYF.

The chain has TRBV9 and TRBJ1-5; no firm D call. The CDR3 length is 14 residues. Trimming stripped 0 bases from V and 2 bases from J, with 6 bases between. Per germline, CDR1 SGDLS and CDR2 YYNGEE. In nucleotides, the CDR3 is TGTGCCAGCAGCGTAGACTCCGGCAATCAGCCCCAGCATTTT. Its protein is CASSVDSGNQPQHF.

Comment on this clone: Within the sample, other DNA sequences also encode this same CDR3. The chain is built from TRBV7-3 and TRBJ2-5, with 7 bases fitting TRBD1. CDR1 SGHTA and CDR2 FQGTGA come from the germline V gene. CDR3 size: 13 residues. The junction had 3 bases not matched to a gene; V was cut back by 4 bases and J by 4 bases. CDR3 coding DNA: TGTGCCAGCAGCTCGACAGGGTCAGAGACCCAGTACTTC. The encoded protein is CASSSTGSETQYF.

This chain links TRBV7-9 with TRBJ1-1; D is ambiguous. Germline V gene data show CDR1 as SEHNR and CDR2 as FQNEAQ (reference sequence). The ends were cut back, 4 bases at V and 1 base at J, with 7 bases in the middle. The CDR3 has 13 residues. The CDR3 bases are TGTGCCAGCAGCTCCCGTTGGAACACTGAAGCTTTCTTT. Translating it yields CASSSRWNTEAFF.

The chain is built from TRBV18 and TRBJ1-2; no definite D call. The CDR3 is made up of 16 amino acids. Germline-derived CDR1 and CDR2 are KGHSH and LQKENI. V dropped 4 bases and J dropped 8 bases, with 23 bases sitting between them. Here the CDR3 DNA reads TGTGCCAGCTCACTCGCGGGGTCTGACGCGCCTTGGGGCTACACCTTC. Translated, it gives CASSLAGSDAPWGYTF.

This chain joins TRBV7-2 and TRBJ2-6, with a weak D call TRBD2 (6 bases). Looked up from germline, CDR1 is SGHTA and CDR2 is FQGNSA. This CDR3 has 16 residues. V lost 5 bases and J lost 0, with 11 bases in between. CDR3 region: CASSPGVLSGANVLTF. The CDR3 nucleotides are TGTGCCAGCAGCCCGGGAGTGCTCTCTGGGGCCAACGTCCTGACTTTC.

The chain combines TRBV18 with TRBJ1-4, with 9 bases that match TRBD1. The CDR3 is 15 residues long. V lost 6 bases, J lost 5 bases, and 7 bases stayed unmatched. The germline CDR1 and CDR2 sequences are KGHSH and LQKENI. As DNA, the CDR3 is TGTGCCAGCTCCCCTAATACAGGGGGCAATGAAAAACTGTTTTTT. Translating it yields CASSPNTGGNEKLFF.

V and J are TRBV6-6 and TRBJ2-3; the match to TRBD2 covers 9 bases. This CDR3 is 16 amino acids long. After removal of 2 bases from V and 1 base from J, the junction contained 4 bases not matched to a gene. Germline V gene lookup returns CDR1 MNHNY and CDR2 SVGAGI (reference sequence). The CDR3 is CASSYPASGGTDTQYF. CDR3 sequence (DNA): TGTGCCAGCAGTTACCCGGCTAGCGGGGGCACAGATACGCAGTATTTT.

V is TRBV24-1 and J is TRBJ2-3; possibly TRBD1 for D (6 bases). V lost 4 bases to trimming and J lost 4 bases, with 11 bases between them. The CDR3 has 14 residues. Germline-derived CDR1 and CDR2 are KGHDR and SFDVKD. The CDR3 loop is CATSEAGAPDTQYF. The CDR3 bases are TGTGCCACCAGTGAGGCAGGGGCCCCAGATACGCAGTATTTT.

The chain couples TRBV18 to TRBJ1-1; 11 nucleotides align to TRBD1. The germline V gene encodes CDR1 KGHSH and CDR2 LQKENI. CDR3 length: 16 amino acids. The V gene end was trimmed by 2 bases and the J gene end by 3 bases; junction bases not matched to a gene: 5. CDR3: CASSPMGTGGDTEAFF. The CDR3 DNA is TGTGCCAGCTCACCAATGGGGACAGGGGGGGACACTGAAGCTTTCTTT.

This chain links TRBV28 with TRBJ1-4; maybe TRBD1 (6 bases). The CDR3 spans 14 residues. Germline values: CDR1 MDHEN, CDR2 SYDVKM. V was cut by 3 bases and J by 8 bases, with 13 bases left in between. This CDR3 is CASSLGTTKEKLFF. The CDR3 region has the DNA TGTGCCAGCAGTTTGGGGACAACAAAAGAAAAACTGTTTTTT. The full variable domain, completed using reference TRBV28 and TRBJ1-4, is DVKVTQSSRYLVKRTGEKVFLECVQDMDHENMFWYRQDPGLGLRLIYFSYDVKMKEKGDIPEGYSVSREKKERFSLILESASTNQTSMYLCASSLGTTKEKLFFGSGTQLSVL.

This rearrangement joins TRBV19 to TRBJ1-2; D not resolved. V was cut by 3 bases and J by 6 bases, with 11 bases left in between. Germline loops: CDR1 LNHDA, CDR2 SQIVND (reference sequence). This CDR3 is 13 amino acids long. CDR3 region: CASSITSGDGYTF. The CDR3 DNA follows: TGTGCCAGTAGTATTACCTCGGGAGATGGCTACACCTTC.

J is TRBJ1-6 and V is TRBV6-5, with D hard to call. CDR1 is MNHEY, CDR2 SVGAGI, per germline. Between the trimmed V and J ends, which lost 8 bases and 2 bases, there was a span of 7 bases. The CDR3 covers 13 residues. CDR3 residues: CASESTYNSPLHF. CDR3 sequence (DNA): TGTGCCAGCGAGAGTACCTATAATTCACCCCTCCACTTT.

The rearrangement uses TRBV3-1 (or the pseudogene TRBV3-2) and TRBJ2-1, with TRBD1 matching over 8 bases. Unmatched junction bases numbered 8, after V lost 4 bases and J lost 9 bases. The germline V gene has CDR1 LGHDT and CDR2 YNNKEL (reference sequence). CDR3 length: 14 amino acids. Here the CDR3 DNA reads TGTGCCAGCAGCCTTCGGGACAGGCTCGGTGAGCAGTTCTTC. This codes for CASSLRDRLGEQFF.

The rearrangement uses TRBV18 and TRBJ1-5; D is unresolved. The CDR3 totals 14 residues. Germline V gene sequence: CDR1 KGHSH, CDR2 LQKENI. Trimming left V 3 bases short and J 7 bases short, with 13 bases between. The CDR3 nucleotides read TGTGCCAGCTCACCTGAGGGTACCATCCAGCCCCAGCATTTT. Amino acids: CASSPEGTIQPQHF.

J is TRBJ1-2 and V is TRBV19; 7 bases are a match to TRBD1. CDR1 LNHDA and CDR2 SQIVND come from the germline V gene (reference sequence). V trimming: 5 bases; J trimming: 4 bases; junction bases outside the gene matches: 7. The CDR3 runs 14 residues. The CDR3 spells CASSHRDSLYGYTF. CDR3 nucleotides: TGTGCCAGTAGTCACCGGGACAGCCTCTATGGCTACACCTTC.

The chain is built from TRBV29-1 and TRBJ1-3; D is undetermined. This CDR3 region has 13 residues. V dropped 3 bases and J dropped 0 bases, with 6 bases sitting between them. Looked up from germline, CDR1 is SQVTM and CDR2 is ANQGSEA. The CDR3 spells CSVEELSGNTIYF. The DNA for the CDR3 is TGCAGCGTTGAGGAGCTCTCTGGAAACACCATATATTTT.

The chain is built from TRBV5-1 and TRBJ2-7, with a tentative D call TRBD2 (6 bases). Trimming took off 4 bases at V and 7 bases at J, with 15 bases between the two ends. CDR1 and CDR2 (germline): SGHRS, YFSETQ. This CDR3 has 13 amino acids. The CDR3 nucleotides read TGCGCCAGCAGCCCCCTCGGGGCGGGAGAGCAGTACTTC. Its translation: CASSPLGAGEQYF. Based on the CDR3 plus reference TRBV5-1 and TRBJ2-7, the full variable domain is KAGVTQTPRYLIKTRGQQVTLSCSPISGHRSVSWYQQTPGQGLQFLFEYFSETQRNKGNFPGRFSGRQFSNSRSEMNVSTLELGDSALYLCASSPLGAGEQYFGPGTRLTVT.

This chain's CDR3 is CASSVVAGALRELFF. The CDR3, as DNA: TGTGCCAGCAGCGTAGTGGCGGGGGCCCTTCGGGAGCTGTTTTTT. V gene TRBV9 combines with J gene TRBJ2-2; the D gene is possibly TRBD2 (7 bases). Deletions cut 0 bases from V and 9 bases from J, with 15 bases between. Germline V gene sequence: CDR1 SGDLS, CDR2 YYNGEE. This CDR3 is built from 15 residues.

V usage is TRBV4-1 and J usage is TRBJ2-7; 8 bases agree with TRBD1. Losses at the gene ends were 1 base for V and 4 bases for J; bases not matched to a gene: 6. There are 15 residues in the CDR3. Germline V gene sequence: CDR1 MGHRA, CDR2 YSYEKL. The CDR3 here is CASSQVSRDRYEQYF. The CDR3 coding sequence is TGCGCCAGCAGCCAAGTATCCAGGGACAGGTACGAGCAGTACTTC.